Shown below are 14 T cell receptor beta chains from a single sample sequenced in a study of blood T cells in healthy people across ages. Next came a second PCR, run for 7 to 11 cycles, which used a sample-barcoded 5' primer along with a J-beta primer mix. MiXCR, run by TCRdb on the 5' RACE reads, gives a single entry per CDR3 protein. This repertoire shows under 2 million distinct CDR3 sequences, approximately 32% found once; its top ten account for about 11%. What was sequenced was blood. Receptors originate from a woman between 25 and 40 years old in good health.

The chain is built from TRBV7-2 and TRBJ2-7, with 9 positions matching TRBD2. The CDR3 spans 16 residues. V gave up 2 bases and J gave up 0 bases; unmatched junction bases: 5. CDR1 SGHTA and CDR2 FQGNSA come from the germline V gene. CDR3 protein: CASSLLAGGPSYEQYF. As DNA, the CDR3 is TGTGCCAGCAGCTTACTTGCGGGAGGGCCCTCCTACGAGCAGTACTTC.

This clonotype occurred a few times. V usage is TRBV9 and J usage is TRBJ2-1; 11 bases agree with TRBD2. CDR3 length: 15 residues. From germline, CDR1 is SGDLS and CDR2 YYNGEE. The ends lost 8 bases at V and 4 bases at J; junction bases unmatched: 8. The CDR3 DNA sequence: TGTGCCAGTACTTTGGGACTAGCGGATTACAATGAGCAGTTCTTC. Amino acids: CASTLGLADYNEQFF.

DNA of the CDR3: TGTGCCTGGAGTGTTGGGACAGGGGAGATAGGGGATACGCAGTATTTT. Residues: CAWSVGTGEIGDTQYF. The chain is built from TRBV30 and TRBJ2-3, with 10 bases matching TRBD1. CDR1 is GTSNPN and CDR2 is SVGIG in the germline V gene (reference sequence). The CDR3 has 16 amino acids. With 0 bases clipped from V and 6 bases from J, the junction kept 9 bases outside the gene matches.

This rearrangement joins TRBV9 to TRBJ2-7; TRBD1 is a possible D gene (5 bases). This CDR3 is built from 15 residues. Germline values: CDR1 SGDLS, CDR2 YYNGEE. The germline V and J ends were trimmed by 0 bases and 3 bases, with 13 bases remaining between them. The CDR3 loop reads CASSVGAGNLYEQYF. CDR3 sequence (DNA): TGTGCCAGCAGCGTAGGAGCAGGGAACCTCTACGAGCAGTACTTC.

This clonotype was recorded many times. This rearrangement joins TRBV4-1 to TRBJ2-3, with D possibly matching TRBD2 (6 bases). Germline CDR1 reads MGHRA; CDR2 reads YSYEKL. This CDR3 contains 17 residues. V shed 0 bases and J shed 2 bases, with 15 bases lying between them. CDR3 region: CASSQDFPGTYTDTQYF. The CDR3 DNA reads as TGCGCCAGCAGCCAAGATTTCCCCGGGACTTACACAGATACGCAGTATTTT.

The V call is TRBV20-1, the J call TRBJ1-6; TRBD1 is a possible D gene (5 bases). The CDR3 length is 14 residues. The V and J ends lost 2 bases and 15 bases respectively, with 20 bases between them. Germline assignment: CDR1 DFQATT and CDR2 SNEGSKA (reference sequence). Here the CDR3 reads CSARHYGTGVLLHF. CDR3 coding DNA: TGCAGTGCTAGACACTACGGGACGGGCGTTCTCCTCCACTTT.

The chain uses TRBV28 and TRBJ2-7; D is tentatively TRBD1 or TRBD2 (7 bases each). Deletions cut 0 bases from V and 1 base from J, with 13 bases between. The length of the CDR3 is 16 residues. The germline V gene encodes CDR1 MDHEN and CDR2 SYDVKM. As DNA, the CDR3 is TGTGCCAGCAGTTTATGGGGCAGGGGGGGGTCCTACGAGCAGTACTTC. It specifies CASSLWGRGGSYEQYF.

The chain combines TRBV24-1 with TRBJ2-3, with 14 bases aligning to TRBD2. The CDR3 has 20 residues. Germline V gives CDR1 KGHDR, CDR2 SFDVKD. V lost 4 bases and J lost 4; bases outside the gene matches: 15. The CDR3 DNA reads as TGTGCCACCAGTGACTACATGACCGGGACTAGCGGGAGTATTGCAGATACGCAGTATTTT. Translation gives CATSDYMTGTSGSIADTQYF.

Regarding this clonotype: Given the absence of the conserved phenylalanine or tryptophan at the CDR3 end, a read error is likely. The rearrangement links TRBV7-8 to TRBJ2-5; 8 bases match TRBD1. Trimming removed 3 bases from V and 4 bases from J; junction bases left unmatched: 7. This CDR3 has 15 residues. Germline CDR1 is SGHVS and CDR2 is FQNEAQ. The CDR3 reads CASSFEGDRRETQYC. In DNA form, the CDR3 reads TGTGCCAGCAGCTTCGAGGGGGACAGGCGAGAGACCCAGTACTGC.

V gene TRBV3-1 combines with J gene TRBJ2-1; D tentatively fits TRBD1 or TRBD2 (5 bases each). Germline CDR1 and CDR2: LGHDT and YNNKEL (reference sequence). Trimming took off 1 base at V and 6 bases at J, with 16 bases between the two ends. The CDR3 is 16 residues long. The CDR3, as DNA: TGTGCCAGCAGCCAAGCTCTCCGGGACCCAGCCAATGAGCAGTTCTTC. This gives the protein CASSQALRDPANEQFF.

The J gene is TRBJ2-5, the V gene TRBV7-9; possibly TRBD2 for D (6 bases). V lost 5 bases and J lost 4, with 20 bases in between. CDR3 length: 16 residues. The V gene's germline CDR1 is SEHNR and CDR2 FQNEAQ (reference sequence). As DNA, the CDR3 is TGTGCCAGCAGCCCGGAGGGCCGCAGGGATAGAGAGACCCAGTACTTC. Protein sequence: CASSPEGRRDRETQYF.

The chain combines TRBV21-1 with TRBJ2-5; the tabulated D call, TRBD2, remains unverified against the DNA. TRBV21-1 is an annotated pseudogene. This CDR3 has 18 residues. In nucleotides, the CDR3 is TGTGCCAGCAGCAAAAAATCCCCCCCTACTAGCGGCACAGAGACCCAGTACTTC. Its protein is CASSKKSPPTSGTETQYF.

This clonotype was detected a few times. The chain combines TRBV20-1 with TRBJ2-5; the D is unclear. The CDR3 contains 11 residues. The ends were cut back, 1 base at V and 9 bases at J, with 9 bases in the middle. In germline, CDR1 is DFQATT, CDR2 SNEGSKA (reference sequence). The CDR3 nucleotides read TGCAGTGCTAGAGTTCAAAAGGCCCAGTACTTC. Its translation: CSARVQKAQYF.

The chain recombines TRBV24-1 with TRBJ2-3; D gene uncertain. The CDR3 has 14 amino acids. Germline CDR1 is KGHDR and CDR2 is SFDVKD. V lost 0 bases and J 4 bases, leaving 7 bases between the germline ends. CDR3 sequence: CATSDLTFADTQYF. The CDR3 nucleotides read TGTGCCACCAGTGATTTGACGTTTGCAGATACGCAGTATTTT.